These T cell receptor beta chains were read from a single sample in a study of T cells in Graves' hyperthyroidism and ophthalmopathy. A single record per CDR3 protein comes from TCRdb applying MiXCR to the multiplex PCR reads. The repertoire holds around 480,000 distinct CDR3 sequences, with about an eighth as singletons. Sample: blood. Receptor source: a woman aged 18-29 years with Graves' hyperthyroidism. The CDR3 runs from the conserved cysteine through the conserved F or W. A D gene is named only where the DNA matches it firmly. Size is stated for part of the rows, as once, few or many counts, or as a class when the clone is expanded.

J | D | size | V | CDR3 | DNA
TRBJ2-7 | TRBD1 | many | TRBV11-2 | CASSLVQGSSYEQYF | TGTGCCAGCAGCTTAGTACAGGGGAGCTCCTACGAGCAGTACTTC
TRBJ2-3 | TRBD1 | once | TRBV20-1 | CSAPGTGGADTQYF | TGCAGTGCGCCCGGGACAGGGGGTGCAGATACGCAGTATTTT
TRBJ2-7 | . | many | TRBV6-1 | CASSDVRVDEQYF | TGTGCCAGCAGTGATGTACGTGTTGACGAGCAGTACTTC
TRBJ2-1 | TRBD1 | many | TRBV11-2 | CASSLGDRGQNEQFF | TGTGCCAGCAGCTTAGGGGACAGGGGACAGAATGAGCAGTTCTTC
TRBJ1-2 | TRBD1 | many | TRBV12-3/TRBV12-4 | CASTREQGAIGYTF | TGTGCCAGCACTAGGGAACAGGGGGCTATTGGCTACACCTTC
TRBJ2-3 | . | . | TRBV5-1 | CASSLAASLADTQYF | TGCGCCAGCAGCTTGGCGGCTAGTCTTGCAGATACGCAGTATTTT
TRBJ2-1 | TRBD2 | many | TRBV11-3 | CASSRGLAGYNEQFF | TGTGCCAGCAGCCGAGGACTAGCGGGATACAATGAGCAGTTCTTC
TRBJ1-6 | . | few | TRBV20-1 | CSARDQGGRTPLHF | TGCAGTGCTAGAGATCAAGGGGGTAGGACACCCCTCCACTTT
TRBJ1-5 | . | few | TRBV19 | CASSMRGLHQPQHF | TGTGCCAGTAGTATGCGGGGGTTACATCAGCCCCAGCATTTT
TRBJ2-1 | . | many | TRBV18 | CASSPHPTGAQFF | TGTGCCAGCTCACCCCACCCTACAGGTGCGCAGTTCTTC
TRBJ2-1 | TRBD2 | many | TRBV3-1 | CASSQGGSEYNEQFF | TGTGCCAGCAGCCAGGGCGGGAGTGAATACAATGAGCAGTTCTTC
TRBJ2-6 | . | many | TRBV12-3/TRBV12-4 | CASSSTQGTGANVLTF | TGTGCCAGCAGTTCAACACAGGGAACTGGGGCCAACGTCCTGACTTTC
TRBJ1-1 | . | many | TRBV30 | CAWSVTGKAFF | TGTGCCTGGAGTGTAACGGGAAAAGCTTTCTTT
TRBJ1-1 | . | many | TRBV5-1 | CASSTSTRTGDEAFF | TGCGCCAGCAGCACCTCGACACGGACGGGGGATGAAGCTTTCTTT
TRBJ2-3 | . | . | TRBV7-8 | CASSFRTAGDTQYF | TGTGCCAGCAGCTTTAGGACGGCGGGAGATACGCAGTATTTT
TRBJ2-7 | TRBD2 | many | TRBV18 | CASSPPGLAAVYEQYF | TGTGCCAGCTCACCACCGGGACTAGCGGCTGTCTACGAGCAGTACTTC
TRBJ2-1 | . | many | TRBV12-3/TRBV12-4 | CASRTGTLNEQFF | TGTGCCAGCAGAACCGGGACGCTCAATGAGCAGTTCTTC
TRBJ1-2 | . | many | TRBV27 | CASSLSGERNGYTF | TGTGCCAGCAGTTTATCGGGAGAGAGAAATGGCTACACCTTC
TRBJ2-1 | TRBD2 | . | TRBV11-1 | CASSLVVGAGGAGDEQFF | TGTGCCAGCAGCTTAGTTGTGGGAGCGGGAGGCGCCGGGGATGAGCAGTTCTTC
TRBJ1-4 | . | many | TRBV6-5 | CASSYSGRNNEKLFF | TGTGCCAGCAGTTACTCGGGCCGGAACAATGAAAAACTGTTTTTT
TRBJ2-1 | TRBD2 | . | TRBV11-2 | CASSLPAAGAENEQFF | TGTGCCAGCAGCCTCCCGGCCGCGGGAGCCGAGAATGAGCAGTTCTTC
TRBJ2-2 | . | many | TRBV11-2 | CASSPDRNTGELFF | TGTGCCAGCAGCCCGGACCGTAACACCGGGGAGCTGTTTTTT
TRBJ2-3 | . | many | TRBV6-1 | CASLPGGKGTDTQYF | TGTGCCAGCCTCCCGGGCGGGAAGGGCACAGATACGCAGTATTTT
TRBJ2-6 | . | few | TRBV6-1 | CASTRAGANVLTF | TGTGCCAGCACTAGGGCTGGGGCCAACGTCCTGACTTTC
TRBJ1-1 | TRBD1 | many | TRBV20-1 | CSARDPRTGMVNTEAFF | TGCAGTGCTAGAGATCCGAGGACAGGCATGGTGAACACTGAAGCTTTCTTT
TRBJ1-5 | . | . | TRBV30 | CAWNDYSNQPQHF | TGTGCCTGGAATGACTATAGCAATCAGCCCCAGCATTTT
TRBJ1-3 | . | many | TRBV7-3 | CASSLLPFGTSGNTIYF | TGTGCCAGCAGCCTATTACCCTTCGGGACATCTGGAAACACCATATATTTT
TRBJ2-3 | . | many | TRBV20-1 | CSVGEGTDTQYF | TGCAGTGTAGGGGAGGGCACAGATACGCAGTATTTT
TRBJ2-2 | TRBD1 | many | TRBV5-1 | CASSIGTAGRTGELFF | TGCGCCAGCAGCATTGGGACAGCTGGTCGGACCGGGGAGCTGTTTTTT
TRBJ2-7 | . | many | TRBV11-2 | CASSWSGGSQRLFSYEQYF | TGTGCCAGCAGCTGGAGCGGCGGATCCCAAAGATTATTCTCCTACGAGCAGTACTTC
TRBJ1-2 | . | many | TRBV6-1 | CASRPASDTGYTF | TGTGCCAGCAGACCGGCCTCGGACACGGGCTACACCTTC
TRBJ2-7 | . | once | TRBV2 | CASSDSGRRSSYNEQYF | TGTGCCAGCAGTGATAGTGGGCGGCGGAGCTCCTACAACGAGCAGTACTTC
TRBJ2-1 | . | many | TRBV7-6 | CASSQGASHNEQFF | TGTGCCAGCAGTCAAGGGGCTAGTCACAATGAGCAGTTCTTC
TRBJ1-1 | . | few | TRBV5-4 | CASSLAVGRNTEAFF | TGTGCCAGCAGCTTGGCAGTTGGAAGGAACACTGAAGCTTTCTTT
TRBJ1-1 | TRBD1 | . | TRBV19 | CASSMGQGWPAEAFF | TGTGCCAGTAGTATGGGACAGGGCTGGCCAGCTGAAGCTTTCTTT